This T cell receptor (beta chain) originates from a study of T cell changes during pregnancy in multiple sclerosis. The CDR3 spans 16 residues. Germline V gene data show CDR1 as SGHRS and CDR2 as YFSETQ. The junction had 6 bases not matched to a gene; V was cut back by 4 bases and J by 1 base. Assay: immunoSEQ multiplex PCR; the TCRdb copy retains only in-frame clones and omits some. The table records about 79,000 clones, 93% of them present only once. This specimen was peripheral blood, taken in the second trimester of pregnancy. The TCR originated in a female donor in good health, enrolled as a control in a pregnancy study. The genes are TRBV5-1 and TRBJ2-3; the match to TRBD1 covers 10 bases. CDR3 bases: TGCGCCAGCAGCCGACAGGGGGCGGGAGGCACAGATACGCAGTATTTT. Translated: CASSRQGAGGTDTQYF. Supplemented by reference TRBV5-1 and TRBJ2-3, the full variable domain reads KAGVTQTPRYLIKTRGQQVTLSCSPISGHRSVSWYQQTPGQGLQFLFEYFSETQRNKGNFPGRFSGRQFSNSRSEMNVSTLELGDSALYLCASSRQGAGGTDTQYFGPGTRLTVL.